This TCR beta chain was identified in a study of identical twins. Study-level points and caveats: Partial confounding of zero-insertion analyses by invariant MAIT and iNKT cells was possible. The study drew conclusions from cross-sectional statistical analysis, not from following the same donors.

There are 13 residues in the CDR3. J lost 6 bases, V lost 6 bases, and 6 bases had no gene match. From germline, CDR1 is KGHSH and CDR2 LQKENI. About this clonotype: Its target is unknown.

Template switching created a universal primer site, and the cDNA included unique molecular identifiers. TCRdb ran MiXCR on the 5' RACE reads and lists one entry per CDR3 protein. Of about 530,000 distinct CDR3 sequences listed, around 22% were seen once; the top ten hold approximately 0.52%. The sample was also linked to a second study, of yellow fever vaccine responses in identical twins. That study reports: Twins' vaccine T cell response reportedly gave the appearance of partial convergence and partial personalization.

This TCR was recovered from a woman aged 18 to 35 in good health. The rearrangement links TRBV18 to TRBJ2-3; 7 bases line up with TRBD2. The sample was CD4+ T cells sorted from blood. The CDR3: CASSQTSWDTQYF. The CDR3 DNA follows: TGTGCCAGCTCCCAGACTAGCTGGGATACGCAGTATTTT.